Sequencing of this T cell receptor beta chain was carried out in a study of T cells in Graves' hyperthyroidism and ophthalmopathy. What was amplified from RNA transcripts were TCR beta CDR3 regions. Initially, a first-round RT-PCR of the TCR CDR3 employed the HTBI primer set. MiXCR, applied by TCRdb to the multiplex PCR reads, yields one record per CDR3 protein. The table lists about 300,000 distinct CDR3 sequences, about an eighth of them singletons, with approximately 7.9% in the top ten. The CDR3 extends over 14 amino acids. V was trimmed by 4 bases and J by 4 bases, leaving 10 bases between them. Germline V CDR1 and CDR2: KGHDR, SFDVKD.

The specimen was blood. The chain couples TRBV24-1 to TRBJ1-5, with D perhaps matching TRBD1 (5 bases). The clonotype comes from a middle-aged woman with Graves' hyperthyroidism. The CDR3 loop reads CATSDYDRNQPQHF. The CDR3 DNA is TGTGCCACCAGTGACTACGACAGAAATCAGCCCCAGCATTTT.